A selection of T cell receptor beta chains follows, all from one sample in a study of early T cells in non-severe SARS-CoV-2 infection. TCRdb itself ran the 5' RACE reads through MiXCR, one entry per CDR3 protein. The data contain roughly 70,000 distinct CDR3 sequences, approximately 13% of them seen just once; the ten biggest clones take up 7.5% to 9%. Sequenced material: whole blood. The receptor source for this set is an adult who was a healthcare worker with PCR-confirmed SARS-CoV-2 infection or an uninfected control (not recorded which). CDR3s include the opening cysteine and the closing phenylalanine or tryptophan. The order of the fields is clone size, D gene, V gene, J gene, CDR3 DNA, CDR3 protein. A D gene is named only where the DNA matches it firmly. Some rows have no size entry. The others give once, few or many, or a class for an expanded clone.

.	TRBD1	TRBV7-2	TRBJ2-5	TGTGCCAGCACCCTGACAGGGGGTCAAGAGACCCAGTACTTC	CASTLTGGQETQYF
many	.	TRBV28	TRBJ2-6	TGTGCCAGCAGTTTATTGCAGGGTGGGGCCAACGTCCTGACTTTC	CASSLLQGGANVLTF
few	.	TRBV3-1	TRBJ2-5	TGTGCCAGCAGCCCCCGGGACGATGAGAATACCCAGTACTTC	CASSPRDDENTQYF
.	.	TRBV15	TRBJ1-1	TGTGCCACCAGCACTACGGGAGCGAACACTGAAGCTTTCTTT	CATSTTGANTEAFF
many	.	TRBV14	TRBJ2-7	TGTGCCAGCAGCCAAAGTCTGAGGAGGGTGGAACAGTACTTC	CASSQSLRRVEQYF
few	.	TRBV24-1	TRBJ2-5	TGTGCCACCAGTGATTTTGGGGACAAGAAAGAGACCCAGTACTTC	CATSDFGDKKETQYF
.	.	TRBV6-6	TRBJ2-7	TGTGCCAGCAGTTACGACGGCTACGAGCAGTACTTC	CASSYDGYEQYF
.	.	TRBV5-4	TRBJ1-2	TGTGCCAGCAGTCTTGCACCCAGGGCTAACTATGGCTACACCTTC	CASSLAPRANYGYTF
many	.	TRBV6-5	TRBJ1-1	TGTGCCAGCATCTCCCTCGGGGGTGCCAACACTGAAGCTTTCTTT	CASISLGGANTEAFF
many	.	TRBV29-1	TRBJ2-7	TGCAGCGTTGCAAGGGGAACAGGGTGGAACGAGCAGTACTTC	CSVARGTGWNEQYF
many	.	TRBV28	TRBJ2-3	TGTGCCAGCACCTCCGGTGGGGAAGATACGCAGTATTTT	CASTSGGEDTQYF
.	.	TRBV5-1	TRBJ2-3	TGCGCCAGCAGCTTGTCCGGGGCGTTTAGCACAGATACGCAGTATTTT	CASSLSGAFSTDTQYF
.	.	TRBV15	TRBJ1-2	TGTGCCACCAGCAGGGACTTTTTGGATCGCTATGGCTACACCTTC	CATSRDFLDRYGYTF
.	.	TRBV28	TRBJ1-5	TGTGCCAGCACCCCCGGGTGGGGTCAGCCCCAGCATTTT	CASTPGWGQPQHF
many	.	TRBV29-1	TRBJ2-1	TGCAGCGTTGCGTCTAGCTACAATGAGCAGTTCTTC	CSVASSYNEQFF
few	.	TRBV20-1	TRBJ2-7	TGCAGTGCTAGGGGATGGCAGCTAGCGAGGGACGAGCAGTACTTC	CSARGWQLARDEQYF
.	.	TRBV7-2	TRBJ2-1	TGTGCCAGCAGCTTAGCGGTGGGAAGTTACAATGAGCAGTTCTTC	CASSLAVGSYNEQFF
.	TRBD2	TRBV18	TRBJ2-5	TGTGCCAGCTCATTCTACGGGACTAGCGAGATTACTAAAGAGACCCAGTACTTC	CASSFYGTSEITKETQYF
.	.	TRBV6-5	TRBJ2-1	TGTGCCAGCAGTTACTCGTCCGGGGGCTCAGCGAAGTTCTTC	CASSYSSGGSAKFF
.	TRBD1	TRBV20-1	TRBJ1-2	TGCAGTGCTCAGGACAGGGGGAGTAACTATGGCTACACCTTC	CSAQDRGSNYGYTF
.	.	TRBV3-1	TRBJ1-6	TGTGCCAGCAGCTTCCTGAATTCACCCCTCCACTTT	CASSFLNSPLHF
many	.	TRBV7-8	TRBJ2-3	TGTGCCAGCAGCTTTGGCAGTTCTAGCACAGATACGCAGTATTTT	CASSFGSSSTDTQYF
.	.	TRBV6-1	TRBJ2-3	TGTGCCAGCAGTGAAGTGGGGGACTTAGTCGGTACGCAGTATTTT	CASSEVGDLVGTQYF
many	.	TRBV12-3/TRBV12-4	TRBJ1-4	TGTGCCAGCAGTTTCCAGGGGTTAGGGGAAAAACTGTTTTTT	CASSFQGLGEKLFF
many	.	TRBV12-3/TRBV12-4	TRBJ2-1	TGTGCCAGCAGTTTAAGGACGCCTAACAATGAGCAGTTCTTC	CASSLRTPNNEQFF
few	.	TRBV6-1	TRBJ2-7	TGTGCCAGCAGTGAAGCACGGGGAGCCTACGAGCAGTACTTC	CASSEARGAYEQYF
.	.	TRBV23-1	TRBJ2-3	TGCGCCAGCACCCGTCGCGAGGGAAGCACAGATACGCAGTATTTT	CASTRREGSTDTQYF
few	.	TRBV28	TRBJ1-5	TGTGCCAGCACCACCGGTGATCGCAATCAGCCCCAGCATTTT	CASTTGDRNQPQHF
many	.	TRBV6-5	TRBJ2-1	TGTGCAGCCGGCCGGAGCTCCTACAATGAGCAGTTCTTC	CAAGRSSYNEQFF
.	.	TRBV24-1	TRBJ2-7	TGTGCCACCAGTGATTTGTTAGAGTGGTCCTACGAGCAGTACTTC	CATSDLLEWSYEQYF
many	TRBD1	TRBV29-1	TRBJ2-7	TGCAGCGTCCCTGGGACAGGGGGTACCTACGAGCAGTACTTC	CSVPGTGGTYEQYF
few	.	TRBV29-1	TRBJ2-5	TGCAGCGTTCTCCAAGAGACCCAGTACTTC	CSVLQETQYF
.	.	TRBV29-1	TRBJ2-3	TGCAGCGTTGAAGATCCAAAAAAGGGAGATACGCAGTATTTT	CSVEDPKKGDTQYF
few	.	TRBV5-1	TRBJ2-4	TGCGCCAGCTCCCCCTCCGGCGAAAACATTCAGTACTTC	CASSPSGENIQYF
few	.	TRBV20-1	TRBJ1-1	TGCAGTGCTAGTCGAGGGGTGAACACTGAAGCTTTCTTT	CSASRGVNTEAFF
few	TRBD1	TRBV7-9	TRBJ2-5	TGTGCCAGCAGCTTAGGACAGGGTGTTCCAGAGACCCAGTACTTC	CASSLGQGVPETQYF
many	.	TRBV7-3	TRBJ2-1	TGTGCCAGCAGCCGATGGGCAGGGATGAATGAGCAGTTCTTC	CASSRWAGMNEQFF
.	.	TRBV5-1	TRBJ2-5	TGCGCCAGCAGCCGGGCAGGAGGGGGCACAGAGACCCAGAACTTC	CASSRAGGGTETQNF
few	TRBD2	TRBV6-1	TRBJ2-5	TGTGCCAGCGGGCGGGGACTAGCGTACGAAGAGACCCAGTACTTC	CASGRGLAYEETQYF
few	TRBD2	TRBV4-3	TRBJ2-1	TGCGCCAGCAGCCAAGATGCGATAGCGGGAGGAAGGGGTGAGCAGTTCTTC	CASSQDAIAGGRGEQFF
.	.	TRBV18	TRBJ1-3	TGTGCCAGCTCACCGTCAGGAGAACTGAACACCATATATTTT	CASSPSGELNTIYF
few	.	TRBV29-1	TRBJ1-1	TGCAGCGCCCGCCCAACTGGGGCGAACACTGAAGCTTTCTTT	CSARPTGANTEAFF
.	TRBD1	TRBV19	TRBJ1-2	TGTGCCACCACAGGGGGCTTCAACTATGGCTACACCTTC	CATTGGFNYGYTF